The rows below give T cell receptor beta chains drawn from one sample of a study of response to subunit inactivated influenza vaccine. TCRdb independently ran MiXCR on the RT-PCR reads; one entry per CDR3 protein. Of 550,000 to 800,000 distinct CDR3 sequences in the sample, approximately 14% were seen once. This specimen consisted of PBMCs from blood, obtained about 11 days after vaccination. Every receptor here comes from a man over 45 who received an inactivated influenza vaccine. The CDR3 runs from the conserved cysteine through the conserved F or W. A D gene is named only where the DNA matches it firmly. Size tells how often a clone was seen (once, few, many) or the class of an expanded clone, and some rows leave it out.

J gene | D gene | V gene | clone size | CDR3 DNA | CDR3 protein
TRBJ2-3 | NA | TRBV5-1 | NA | TGCACCAGCAGCTTGAAAGGAGATACGCAGTATTTT | CTSSLKGDTQYF
TRBJ2-1 | NA | TRBV6-2/TRBV6-3 | many | TGTGCCAGCAGTTACTCTGGGAGTTACAATGAGCAGTTCTTC | CASSYSGSYNEQFF
TRBJ2-5 | NA | TRBV4-3 | NA | TGCGCCAGCAGCCAAGACAGGCGGGTCCGGGAGACCCAGTACTTC | CASSQDRRVRETQYF
TRBJ2-2 | TRBD1 | TRBV3-1 | few | TGTGCCAGCAGCCAAGAGTCGGGACAGGGGAGCACCGGGGAGCTGTTTTTT | CASSQESGQGSTGELFF
TRBJ2-7 | TRBD2 | TRBV29-1 | NA | TGCAGCGTTGAAGTACTAGCGGGAGGCCCTACCTACGAGCAGTACTTC | CSVEVLAGGPTYEQYF
TRBJ2-1 | TRBD1 | TRBV19 | few | TGTGCCAGTAGTACGGGACAGTACAATGAGCAGTTCTTC | CASSTGQYNEQFF
TRBJ2-6 | NA | TRBV18 | few | TGTGCCAGCTCACTAGAGGGACGGCACTCTGGGGCCAACGTCCTGACTTTC | CASSLEGRHSGANVLTF
TRBJ1-4 | TRBD1 | TRBV10-3 | few | TGTGCCATCAGTGAGTCCGGGACAGTAAATGAAAAACTGTTTTTT | CAISESGTVNEKLFF
TRBJ2-1 | TRBD2 | TRBV5-1 | NA | TGCGCCAGCACGAGTGCGGGACTAGCGGGAGGGTTCCATGAGCAGTTCTTC | CASTSAGLAGGFHEQFF
TRBJ2-7 | NA | TRBV7-9 | NA | TGTGCCAGCAGCGAGAACAGGGTTTACGAGCAGTACTTC | CASSENRVYEQYF
TRBJ2-3 | NA | TRBV7-2 | many | TGTGCCAGCAGCTTAGCCCGTCCTACGGATACGCAGTATTTT | CASSLARPTDTQYF
TRBJ2-1 | TRBD2 | TRBV12-3/TRBV12-4 | few | TGTGCCAGCACCCTTAGCGGGAGAAGGGCCTACAATGAGCAGTTCTTC | CASTLSGRRAYNEQFF
TRBJ2-1 | TRBD2 | TRBV20-1 | NA | TGCAGTGCCAAAATAGCGGGAGGGGCCTCCAATGAGCAGTTCTTC | CSAKIAGGASNEQFF
TRBJ1-2 | NA | TRBV11-2 | few | TGTGCCAGCAGCTTAGATCAATCAAGGGTTGGGGATGGCTACACCTTC | CASSLDQSRVGDGYTF
TRBJ1-1 | NA | TRBV29-1 | many | TGCAGCGTTGAAAGTGGAGGGTTCGTCACTGAAGCTTTCTTT | CSVESGGFVTEAFF
TRBJ1-6 | NA | TRBV28 | NA | TGTGCCAGCAGTTTCCCGCTGGGGCAGGCTTCACCCCTCCACTTT | CASSFPLGQASPLHF
TRBJ2-2 | TRBD1 | TRBV7-9 | many | TGTGCCAGCAGCATTACAGGGGAAAAGGCCGGGGAGCTGTTTTTT | CASSITGEKAGELFF
TRBJ2-3 | NA | TRBV7-2 | few | TGTGCCAGCAGCTTAGGTGGGGGGAAAGATACGCAGTATTTT | CASSLGGGKDTQYF
TRBJ2-2 | NA | TRBV9 | many | TGTGCCAGCAGCGCAGGGGTGGCCGGGGAGCTGTTTTTT | CASSAGVAGELFF
TRBJ1-1 | NA | TRBV5-5 | NA | TGTGCCAGCAGCTTGACGGCAGTAGAAGCTTTCTTT | CASSLTAVEAFF
TRBJ2-5 | NA | TRBV5-1 | NA | TGCGCCAGCAGCTTGGCCCCTGCGGGGACACAAGAGACCCAGTACTTC | CASSLAPAGTQETQYF
TRBJ2-7 | NA | TRBV6-2/TRBV6-3 | many | TGTGCCAGCAGTTACTCTTCCCGATACGAGCAGTACTTC | CASSYSSRYEQYF
TRBJ2-5 | NA | TRBV6-1 | few | TGTGCCAGCAGTGATTTTCGGGTTTTCCAAGAGACCCAGTACTTC | CASSDFRVFQETQYF
TRBJ1-4 | NA | TRBV29-1 | NA | TGCAGCGCTGGACAGTCGGTATCTAATGAAAAACTGTTTTTT | CSAGQSVSNEKLFF
TRBJ2-3 | TRBD1 | TRBV29-1 | NA | TGCAGCGCCGGGACAGGGATCACAGATACGCAGTATTTT | CSAGTGITDTQYF
TRBJ2-1 | TRBD2 | TRBV20-1 | NA | TGCAGTGCTAGGGACTGGGGACGGAAGCGGGGGTTAACCTACAATGAGCAGTTCTTC | CSARDWGRKRGLTYNEQFF
TRBJ2-6 | NA | TRBV5-1 | few | TGCGCCAGCAGCTTGTACGGAGGGGGCAGGATGGCTGGGGCCAACGTCCTGACTTTC | CASSLYGGGRMAGANVLTF
TRBJ2-2 | NA | TRBV27 | NA | TGTGCCAGCAGTGTAGAGGGGCCGATACGCGCGAACACCGGGGAGCTGTTTTTT | CASSVEGPIRANTGELFF
TRBJ2-3 | NA | TRBV7-9 | NA | TGTGCCAGCAGCTTCCAGCTTAGTACAGATACGCAGTATTTT | CASSFQLSTDTQYF
TRBJ2-7 | NA | TRBV6-9 | NA | TGTGCCAGCAGTCCCGGGACTCCTCACTCCTACGAGCAGTACTTC | CASSPGTPHSYEQYF
TRBJ1-2 | TRBD1 | TRBV5-4 | NA | TGTGCCAGCAGCGTACCAGGGGGCGGTGGCTACACCTTC | CASSVPGGGGYTF
TRBJ2-7 | NA | TRBV5-8 | NA | TGTGCCAGCAGCTTGTCCCAGTCCCCCAAGGACGAGCAGTACTTC | CASSLSQSPKDEQYF
TRBJ2-1 | TRBD1 | TRBV7-6 | once | TGTGCCAGCAGCTTCTCAGGGACAGCCGACAATGAGCAGTTCTTC | CASSFSGTADNEQFF
TRBJ2-4 | NA | TRBV7-2 | few | TGTGCCAGCAGCTTATCCCCGCTTGGGGGAGATAACATTCAGTACTTC | CASSLSPLGGDNIQYF
TRBJ1-5 | NA | TRBV4-1 | NA | TGCGCCAGCAGCCAAGAACTGGGGGGAGGTATGCGTTTT | CASSQELGGGMRF
TRBJ2-7 | TRBD1 | TRBV11-2 | few | TGTGCCAGCAGCTCCCCCCCGACAGGGGACTACGAGCAGTACTTC | CASSSPPTGDYEQYF
TRBJ2-4 | NA | TRBV7-8 | NA | TGTGCCAGCAGCCCTAGGGGGAGGAAAAACATTCAGTACTTC | CASSPRGRKNIQYF
TRBJ1-1 | NA | TRBV18 | few | TGTGCCAGCTCACCACCGAGTAGGACTGAAGCTTTCTTT | CASSPPSRTEAFF
TRBJ1-2 | NA | TRBV9 | few | TGTGCCAGCAGCGTAGTTGCAGGTTCTAACTATGGCTACACCTTC | CASSVVAGSNYGYTF
TRBJ1-1 | NA | TRBV9 | NA | TGTGCCAGCAGCGTAGCCCCTCGCAGGGACACTGAAGCTTTCTTT | CASSVAPRRDTEAFF
TRBJ2-7 | NA | TRBV5-1 | few | TGCGCCAGCAGCTTGGAGGGCCAGGGGTTCGACGAGCAGTACTTC | CASSLEGQGFDEQYF
TRBJ2-3 | NA | TRBV4-1 | NA | TGCGCCAGCACCAATCTGGGCACAGATACGCAGTATTTT | CASTNLGTDTQYF
TRBJ1-3 | NA | TRBV4-3 | few | TGCGCCAGCAGCCAAGACCGATTGCCTGGAAACACCATATATTTT | CASSQDRLPGNTIYF
TRBJ1-3 | NA | TRBV12-3/TRBV12-4 | few | TGTGCCAGCAGTAGCTGGGACACCACCTCTGGAAACACCATATATTTT | CASSSWDTTSGNTIYF
TRBJ2-2 | NA | TRBV7-8 | few | TGTGCCAGCAGCGCCTGGACAGTCAACGGAGAGCTGTTTTTT | CASSAWTVNGELFF
TRBJ2-1 | TRBD2 | TRBV6-1 | NA | TGTGCCAGCAAAGGCGGGGGGACGGACAATGAGCAGTTCTTC | CASKGGGTDNEQFF
TRBJ1-1 | TRBD1 | TRBV9 | NA | TGTGCCAGCACCAGGGGGGGAGGTGACACTGAAGCTTTCTTT | CASTRGGGDTEAFF
TRBJ2-7 | NA | TRBV6-5 | few | TGTGCCAGCAGGTACAGGGTTTCCTACGAGCAGTACTTC | CASRYRVSYEQYF
TRBJ2-1 | NA | TRBV20-1 | NA | TGCAGTGCTATTTGGACAGTGCGTGAGCAGTTCTTC | CSAIWTVREQFF